This T cell receptor beta chain stems from a study of T cell repertoires in cytomegalovirus infection. Losses at the gene ends were 5 bases for V and 6 bases for J; bases not matched to a gene: 9. CDR3 length: 15 amino acids. TCRdb fed the reads into MiXCR, producing one record per CDR3 protein. This sample yields about 130,000 distinct CDR3 sequences, of which more than 7% are seen a single time; over 9.5% belongs to the top ten. This chain connects TRBV12-3 or TRBV12-4 to TRBJ2-3; 9 bases fit TRBD1. The sample taken for sequencing was PBMCs. This receptor was identified in a human donor in good health (CMV status not recorded). Some clones in this sample may be carry-over from other donors' samples. The CDR3 region is CASSPDRGFGDTQYF. The CDR3 coding sequence is TGTGCCAGCAGTCCGGACAGGGGCTTCGGGGATACGCAGTATTTT.